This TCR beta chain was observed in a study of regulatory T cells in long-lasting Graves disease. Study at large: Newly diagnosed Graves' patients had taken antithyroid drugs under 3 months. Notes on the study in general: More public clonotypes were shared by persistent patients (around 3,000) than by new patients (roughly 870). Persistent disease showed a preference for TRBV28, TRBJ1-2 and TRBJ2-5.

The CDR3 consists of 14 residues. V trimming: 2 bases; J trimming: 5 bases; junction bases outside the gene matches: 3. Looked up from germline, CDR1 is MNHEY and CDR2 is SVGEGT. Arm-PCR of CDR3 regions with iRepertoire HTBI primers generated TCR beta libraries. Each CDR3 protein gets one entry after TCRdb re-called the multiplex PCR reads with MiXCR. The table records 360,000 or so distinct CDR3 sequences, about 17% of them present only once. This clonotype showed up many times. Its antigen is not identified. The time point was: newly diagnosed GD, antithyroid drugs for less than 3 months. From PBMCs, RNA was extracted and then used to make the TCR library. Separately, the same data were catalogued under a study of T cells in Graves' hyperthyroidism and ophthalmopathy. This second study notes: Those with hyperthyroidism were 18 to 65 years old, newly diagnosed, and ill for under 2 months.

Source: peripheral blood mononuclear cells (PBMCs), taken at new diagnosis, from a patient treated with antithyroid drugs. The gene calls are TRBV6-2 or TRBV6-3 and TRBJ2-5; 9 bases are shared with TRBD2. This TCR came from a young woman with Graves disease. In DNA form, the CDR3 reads TGTGCCAGCAGTTACGGGCTAGCGGGGGAGACCCAGTACTTC. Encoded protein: CASSYGLAGETQYF.